These 32 T cell receptor beta chains came from one sample sequenced in a study of T-cell reconstitution after alpha-beta-depleted transplantation in children. Preparation of the TCRbeta library was carried out with unique molecular identifiers. TCRdb used MiXCR to reprocess the PCR reads, holding one entry per CDR3 protein. The sample contains almost 400,000 distinct CDR3 sequences, about 20% of which appear only once. The source was PBMCs from the stem cell graft donor, collected from the stem cell graft. These receptor sequences come from a human donor who donated a stem cell graft to a child with acute myeloid leukemia.

There are a few counts of this clonotype. The chain is built from TRBV5-1 and TRBJ2-1; D is ambiguous. Looked up from germline, CDR1 is SGHRS and CDR2 is YFSETQ. The CDR3 is 16 residues long. With 0 bases removed from V and 0 bases from J, the gap between germline ends came to 10 bases. The CDR3 DNA reads TGCGCCAGCAGCTTGGGAGGAATTAGCTCCTACAATGAGCAGTTCTTC. Encoded protein: CASSLGGISSYNEQFF.

This rearrangement joins TRBV12-3 or TRBV12-4 to TRBJ2-2; TRBD2 aligns across 11 bases. The V and J ends lost 0 bases and 4 bases, in that order; junction bases with no gene match: 4. This CDR3 has 17 residues. The CDR3 DNA is TGTGCCAGCAGTTTAGCAGGACTAGCGGGCCGCACCGGGGAGCTGTTTTTT. Protein sequence: CASSLAGLAGRTGELFF.

In its sample, this clonotype was seen many times. This CDR3 is CASSLAGAYNEQFF. The CDR3 nucleotides read TGTGCCAGCAGTTTAGCGGGAGCCTACAATGAGCAGTTCTTC. The chain carries TRBV12-3 or TRBV12-4 and TRBJ2-1, with a weak D call TRBD2 (5 bases). V shed 0 bases and J shed 2 bases, with 5 bases lying between them. CDR3 length: 14 amino acids.

A few counts support this clonotype. The V gene is TRBV18, the J gene TRBJ2-2; D may be TRBD2 (5 bases). Trimming removed 2 bases from V and 6 bases from J, with 10 bases in between. From germline, CDR1 is KGHSH and CDR2 LQKENI. The CDR3 length is 14 residues. DNA for the CDR3: TGTGCCAGCTCACCAAGTTCCGGGGCCGGGGAGCTGTTTTTT. Protein: CASSPSSGAGELFF.

Ten or more counts support this clonotype. The J gene is TRBJ2-4, the V gene TRBV29-1; 11 positions agree with TRBD1. V was clipped by 6 bases and J by 5 bases; unmatched bases: 6. The germline V gene has CDR1 SQVTM and CDR2 ANQGSEA. The CDR3 spans 14 residues. CDR3 in amino acids: CSVADRGLENIQYF. The CDR3 DNA reads as TGCAGCGTCGCGGACAGGGGGCTGGAAAACATTCAGTACTTC.

This clonotype was observed a few times. This chain joins TRBV11-2 and TRBJ2-3; D gene unclear. CDR1 is SGHAT, CDR2 FQNNGV, per germline. Trimming left V 1 base short and J 2 bases short, with 10 bases between. The CDR3 consists of 15 residues. The CDR3 sequence is CASSLAPDATDTQYF. The CDR3 DNA reads as TGTGCCAGCAGCTTAGCCCCCGACGCCACAGATACGCAGTATTTT.

The rearrangement uses TRBV28 and TRBJ2-7; TRBD1 agrees at 10 bases. The germline CDR1 and CDR2 sequences are MDHEN and SYDVKM. Trimming at V came to 4 bases and at J to 6 bases, leaving 9 bases not matched to a gene. This CDR3 spans 15 amino acids. The CDR3 reads CASSSFGTGVGEQYF. The CDR3 bases are TGTGCCAGCAGTTCCTTTGGGACAGGGGTAGGCGAGCAGTACTTC.

This chain connects TRBV20-1 to TRBJ1-2; the D is unclear. CDR1 is DFQATT and CDR2 is SNEGSKA in the germline V gene (reference sequence). The CDR3 has 11 residues. The ends were cut back, 5 bases at V and 3 bases at J, with 7 bases in the middle. CDR3 loop: CSAERDYGYTF. As DNA, the CDR3 is TGCAGTGCTGAACGGGACTATGGCTACACCTTC.

The CDR3 DNA follows: TGTGCCACCAGCGGGGGACTAGCGGACAAAAACATTCAGTACTTC. This sequence encodes CATSGGLADKNIQYF. The chain combines TRBV15 with TRBJ2-4, with 11 bases identical to TRBD2. The germline CDR1 and CDR2 sequences are LNHNV and YYDKDF (reference sequence). This CDR3 contains 15 residues. V was pared by 5 bases and J by 3 bases, with 3 bases of the junction left unmatched. Using reference TRBV15 and TRBJ2-4 for the parts outside the CDR3, the full variable domain is DAMVIQNPRYQVTQFGKPVTLSCSQTLNHNVMYWYQQKSSQAPKLLFHYYDKDFNNEADTPDNFQSRRPNTSFCFLDIRSPGLGDTAMYLCATSGGLADKNIQYFGAGTRLSVL.

The rearrangement uses TRBV15 and TRBJ2-1; 7 nucleotides agree with TRBD1. CDR1 LNHNV and CDR2 YYDKDF come from the germline V gene (reference sequence). The CDR3 runs 17 residues. Unmatched junction bases numbered 6, after V lost 1 base and J lost 0 bases. The DNA for the CDR3 is TGTGCCACCAGCAGAGGTAGACAGGGCGGCTCCTACAATGAGCAGTTCTTC. This sequence encodes CATSRGRQGGSYNEQFF.

V is TRBV9 and J is TRBJ2-1, with TRBD2 as a possible D gene (5 bases). The CDR3 totals 15 residues. V was cut by 0 bases and J by 3 bases, with 10 bases left in between. Germline-derived CDR1 and CDR2 are SGDLS and YYNGEE. The CDR3 nucleotides read TGTGCCAGCAGCGTAGCCGGGAAGCTCTACAATGAGCAGTTCTTC. Encoded protein: CASSVAGKLYNEQFF.

This rearrangement joins TRBV12-3 or TRBV12-4 to TRBJ2-7; D gene unclear. The CDR3 is 14 amino acids. Trimming left V 4 bases short and J 2 bases short, with 12 bases between. DNA for the CDR3: TGTGCCAGCAGTTCGGCGGATCAAACCTACGAGCAGTACTTC. Residues: CASSSADQTYEQYF.

This clonotype was observed many times. The chain is built from TRBV21-1 and TRBJ1-1; TRBD1, the table's D call, lacks a check against the DNA. TRBV21-1 is labeled a pseudogene. This CDR3 has 12 amino acids. CDR3 region: CASSITGTEAFF. DNA for the CDR3: TGTGCCAGCAGCATCACAGGGACTGAAGCTTTCTTT.

This clonotype was seen more than once but under ten times. This chain connects TRBV2 to TRBJ2-7; 12 nucleotides match TRBD2. V gave up 8 bases and J gave up 0 bases; unmatched junction bases: 2. This CDR3 contains 14 residues. The V gene's germline CDR1 is SNHLY and CDR2 FYNNEI. The chain's CDR3 is CASQTSGSSYEQYF. In DNA, the CDR3 is TGTGCCAGCCAGACTAGCGGGAGCTCCTACGAGCAGTACTTC.

This clonotype showed up many times. V gene TRBV25-1 combines with J gene TRBJ2-1, with D possibly called TRBD1 or TRBD2 (6 bases each). CDR1 and CDR2 from the germline V gene are MGHDK and SYGVNS. Trimming pared 2 bases from V and 4 bases from J, leaving 15 bases between. This CDR3 region has 16 residues. CDR3 region: CASSETGGQSYNEQFF. The CDR3 bases are TGTGCCAGCAGTGAAACCGGGGGCCAATCTTACAATGAGCAGTTCTTC.

This clonotype was seen only a few times. The chain links TRBV24-1 to TRBJ2-1; 9 positions match TRBD2. The V segment lost 3 bases and the J segment 7 bases; nucleotides outside the gene matches: 9. This CDR3 contains 16 residues. Germline values: CDR1 KGHDR, CDR2 SFDVKD. This CDR3 is CATSDGGRAIGNEQFF. CDR3 in DNA: TGTGCCACCAGTGATGGCGGGAGGGCCATAGGAAATGAGCAGTTCTTC.

This clonotype appeared a few times. This chain connects TRBV20-1 to TRBJ2-1, with 12 positions matching TRBD2. V gave up 6 bases and J gave up 8 bases; unmatched junction bases: 11. The germline gives CDR1 DFQATT, CDR2 SNEGSKA (reference sequence). This CDR3 has 15 residues. CDR3 loop: CSATGTSGLRDEQFF. The CDR3 DNA is TGCAGTGCAACTGGGACTAGCGGGTTGAGAGATGAGCAGTTCTTC.

This clonotype was seen more than once but under ten times. The gene calls are TRBV29-1 and TRBJ2-2, with D hard to call. This CDR3 has 15 residues. The germline V gene has CDR1 SQVTM and CDR2 ANQGSEA. Between the trimmed V and J ends, which lost 1 base and 1 base, there was a span of 10 bases. In DNA form, the CDR3 reads TGCAGCGTTGAAGGTGGTCTCTTGAACACCGGGGAGCTGTTTTTT. Protein sequence: CSVEGGLLNTGELFF.

The chain couples TRBV20-1 to TRBJ2-5, with D possibly matching TRBD1 (5 bases). CDR3 size: 16 residues. In germline, CDR1 is DFQATT, CDR2 SNEGSKA (reference sequence). V lost 6 bases and J lost 1, with 21 bases in between. CDR3 sequence reads: CSARPWGAGPQETQYF. CDR3 bases: TGCAGTGCGCGGCCGTGGGGTGCAGGGCCCCAAGAGACCCAGTACTTC.

This chain connects TRBV12-3 or TRBV12-4 to TRBJ2-1; TRBD2 might be the D (7 bases). The length of the CDR3 is 15 residues. The V end was cut by 6 bases, the J end by 6 bases, with 18 bases between. In DNA form, the CDR3 reads TGTGCCAGCAGCCAGTCAGGGGAGGGCCGCAATGAGCAGTTCTTC. This sequence encodes CASSQSGEGRNEQFF.

This clonotype has just a few counts. The CDR3 spells CASSPGQDRANYGYTF. In DNA form, the CDR3 reads TGTGCCAGCAGCCCCGGACAGGACAGAGCTAACTATGGCTACACCTTC. The V gene is TRBV12-3 or TRBV12-4, the J gene TRBJ1-2; 7 bases match TRBD1. The J segment lost 0 bases and the V segment lost 6 bases, leaving 10 bases of the junction unmatched. The CDR3 runs to 16 residues.

This clonotype was detected a few times. V usage is TRBV25-1 and J usage is TRBJ2-7; D perhaps matches TRBD2 (6 bases). V was clipped by 10 bases and J by 7 bases, with 23 bases between them. The CDR3 consists of 14 residues. Germline V lookup: CDR1 MGHDK, CDR2 SYGVNS. This CDR3 reads CATSWIDRAGEQYF. The DNA for the CDR3 is TGTGCCACTTCGTGGATAGACCGGGCGGGGGAGCAGTACTTC.

This clonotype was seen many times. The CDR3 here is CASRSQSDTQYF. DNA of the CDR3: TGTGCCAGCAGGTCACAGTCAGATACGCAGTATTTT. This chain joins TRBV6-5 and TRBJ2-3, with D unresolved. Trimming took off 6 bases at V and 4 bases at J, with 8 bases between the two ends. The CDR3 is 12 amino acids. Germline-derived CDR1 and CDR2 are MNHEY and SVGAGI.

A single count supports this clonotype. The V gene is TRBV20-1, the J gene TRBJ1-5; D may be TRBD1 (5 bases). Looked up from germline, CDR1 is DFQATT and CDR2 is SNEGSKA (reference sequence). The CDR3 is 14 residues long. V lost 1 base and J 2 bases, leaving 9 bases between the germline ends. The CDR3: CSARGQGGNQPQHF. CDR3 coding DNA: TGCAGTGCTAGAGGGCAGGGTGGCAATCAGCCCCAGCATTTT.

This clonotype was recorded many times. The V gene is TRBV5-1, the J gene TRBJ2-7; D might be TRBD1 (6 bases). The CDR3 totals 14 residues. Germline CDR1 reads SGHRS; CDR2 reads YFSETQ. V was clipped by 5 bases and J by 2 bases, with 14 bases between them. CDR3 sequence reads: CASRRDTGPYEQYF. In DNA, the CDR3 is TGCGCCAGCAGGAGGGATACAGGGCCCTACGAGCAGTACTTC.

The rearrangement joins TRBV2 to TRBJ1-1; D unresolved. Germline V lookup: CDR1 SNHLY, CDR2 FYNNEI. With 8 bases removed from V and 1 base from J, the gap between germline ends came to 11 bases. The CDR3 runs to 13 residues. In DNA, the CDR3 is TGTGCCAGCGCAGACATCCGGAACACTGAAGCTTTCTTT. This gives the protein CASADIRNTEAFF.

This clonotype came up many times. V is TRBV20-1 and J is TRBJ2-5, with 12 bases lining up with TRBD1. The germline V gene encodes CDR1 DFQATT and CDR2 SNEGSKA (reference sequence). This CDR3 spans 15 amino acids. V shed 5 bases and J 5 bases; nucleotides not matched to a gene: 9. The CDR3 region is CSALRGTGGVETQYF. The CDR3, as DNA: TGCAGTGCTCTAAGGGGGACAGGGGGCGTGGAGACCCAGTACTTC.

The rearrangement links TRBV29-1 to TRBJ2-3; 10 nucleotides match TRBD1. After removal of 6 bases from V and 6 bases from J, the junction contained 6 bases not matched to a gene. The germline V gene encodes CDR1 SQVTM and CDR2 ANQGSEA. The CDR3 sequence is 13 residues long. CDR3 in amino acids: CSVADRGADTQYF. CDR3 coding DNA: TGCAGCGTCGCGGACAGGGGGGCGGATACGCAGTATTTT.

This clonotype was counted a few times. The chain recombines TRBV5-1 with TRBJ2-7, with a weak D call TRBD2 (6 bases). The CDR3 is made up of 14 amino acids. The germline V gene has CDR1 SGHRS and CDR2 YFSETQ. V was pared by 2 bases and J by 4 bases, with 13 bases between. The CDR3 sequence: CASSFNGRGYEQYF. In DNA, the CDR3 is TGCGCCAGCAGCTTTAACGGGAGAGGTTACGAGCAGTACTTC.

This chain joins TRBV24-1 and TRBJ2-7; TRBD2 aligns across 8 bases. This CDR3 is 15 amino acids long. Germline CDR1 and CDR2: KGHDR and SFDVKD. J was trimmed by 5 bases and V by 3 bases; bases with no gene match: 8. CDR3: CATSDLQREYNEQYF. Here the CDR3 DNA reads TGTGCCACCAGTGATCTTCAGCGGGAGTACAACGAGCAGTACTTC.

In its sample, this clonotype was seen many times. The CDR3 spells CASRGPRDKYYEQYF. The CDR3 bases are TGTGCCAGCAGAGGTCCTCGGGACAAATACTACGAGCAGTACTTC. The chain links TRBV27 to TRBJ2-7, with a tentative D call TRBD1 (6 bases). Deletions cut 6 bases from V and 3 bases from J, with 18 bases between. This CDR3 comprises 15 residues. The germline V gene has CDR1 MNHEY and CDR2 SMNVEV (reference sequence).

This sequence joins TRBV11-2 and TRBJ2-1; 9 bases are shared with TRBD2. Germline V gives CDR1 SGHAT, CDR2 FQNNGV. Trimming cost V 6 bases and J 6 bases; bases outside gene matches: 3. CDR3 length: 13 amino acids. CDR3: CASRGGGGNEQFF. The CDR3 DNA is TGTGCCAGCAGGGGCGGGGGGGGCAATGAGCAGTTCTTC.